A single sample gave rise to the 15 T cell receptor beta chains below, sequenced in a study of T cell responses to AZD1222 COVID-19 vaccine. The assay was immunoSEQ multiplex PCR, and TCRdb's table has in-frame clones only and misses some. This sample has roughly 150,000 clones, with about 89% found just once. The source was peripheral blood, collected on day 0 of AZD1222 vaccination. The receptors here all came from an adult in good health.

The V call is TRBV28, the J call TRBJ1-2, with D perhaps matching TRBD1 (6 bases). Germline-derived CDR1 and CDR2 are MDHEN and SYDVKM. V lost 3 bases and J 6 bases, leaving 14 bases between the germline ends. The CDR3 is 14 amino acids. DNA of the CDR3: TGTGCCAGCAGTTTTCGGGGGGCGTTCCATGGCTACACCTTC. Protein: CASSFRGAFHGYTF.

The chain is built from TRBV6-2 or TRBV6-3 and TRBJ1-5; possibly TRBD1 for D (6 bases). The V end lost 6 bases, the J end lost 5 bases, and 17 bases lay between the germline ends. CDR1 and CDR2 from the germline V gene are MNHEY and SVGEGT. The CDR3 covers 15 residues. The CDR3 region is CASSPRHNRDQPQHF. CDR3 sequence (DNA): TGTGCCAGCAGCCCACGTCATAACAGGGATCAGCCCCAGCATTTT.

Points on this clone: One end of the junction does not line up with germline, which may come from a read error. The chain carries TRBV11-2 and TRBJ2-4; no clear D gene. The CDR3 is 13 residues long. The germline CDR1 and CDR2 sequences are SGHAT and FQNNGV. The CDR3 coding sequence is TGTGCCAGCAGATCCCCGAGGTTAAACAGTCAGTACTTC. Its translation: CASRSPRLNSQYF.

The gene calls are TRBV7-6 and TRBJ1-2, with 7 bases aligning to TRBD1. CDR1 SGHVS and CDR2 FNYEAQ come from the germline V gene. There are 15 residues in the CDR3. Trimming took 5 bases from V and 8 from J; bases not matched to a gene: 14. CDR3 in amino acids: CASSPRTGEAGGYTF. The CDR3 nucleotides are TGTGCCAGCAGCCCTCGGACAGGCGAGGCGGGAGGCTACACCTTC.

The chain couples TRBV2 to TRBJ2-3; 8 positions agree with TRBD1. The CDR3 has 12 amino acids. CDR1 is SNHLY and CDR2 is FYNNEI in the germline V gene. After removal of 6 bases from V and 5 bases from J, the junction contained 1 base not matched to a gene. CDR3 bases: TGTGCCAGCAGCGACAGGGGAGATACGCAGTATTTT. It translates to CASSDRGDTQYF. The full variable domain, rest sourced from reference TRBV2 and TRBJ2-3, is EPEVTQTPSHQVTQMGQEVILRCVPISNHLYFYWYRQILGQKVEFLVSFYNNEISEKSEIFDDQFSVERPDGSNFTLKIRSTKLEDSAMYFCASSDRGDTQYFGPGTRLTVL.

The chain is built from TRBV11-2 and TRBJ2-1; TRBD1 agrees at 9 bases. With 5 bases clipped from V and 8 bases from J, the junction kept 10 bases outside the gene matches. The length of the CDR3 is 15 residues. From germline, CDR1 is SGHAT and CDR2 FQNNGV. The CDR3 spells CASSPRDRVVYEQFF. In nucleotides, the CDR3 is TGTGCCAGCAGCCCCCGGGACAGGGTAGTCTATGAGCAGTTCTTC.

The chain carries TRBV6-5 and TRBJ1-5; D is perhaps TRBD1 (5 bases). The CDR3 is 15 residues long. Germline V CDR1 and CDR2: MNHEY, SVGAGI. Trimming took 0 bases from V and 4 from J, leaving 10 bases between them. CDR3 region: CASSYSIGGNQPQHF. The CDR3 nucleotides read TGTGCCAGCAGTTACTCGATTGGGGGGAATCAGCCCCAGCATTTT.

The chain's CDR3 is CASSSPPGNEQFF. CDR3 DNA: TGTGCCAGCAGCTCCCCCCCCGGGAATGAGCAGTTCTTC. The rearrangement joins TRBV7-9 to TRBJ2-1; D gene ambiguous. Trimming pared 4 bases from V and 7 bases from J, leaving 11 bases between. The CDR3 contains 13 residues. CDR1 and CDR2 from the germline V gene are SEHNR and FQNEAQ (reference sequence).

The CDR3, as DNA: TGTGCCTGCTCCTGGGGGACTAGTGACACAGATACGCAGTATTTT. It encodes CACSWGTSDTDTQYF. The rearrangement links TRBV5-6 to TRBJ2-3, with 8 bases that match TRBD2. The CDR3 loop spans 15 amino acids. Germline V lookup: CDR1 SGHDT, CDR2 YYEEEE. V dropped 10 bases and J dropped 2; count of bases not matched to a gene: 12. Supplemented by reference TRBV5-6 and TRBJ2-3, the full variable domain reads DAGVTQSPTHLIKTRGQQVTLRCSPKSGHDTVSWYQQALGQGPQFIFQYYEEEERQRGNFPDRFSGHQFPNYSSELNVNALLLGDSALYLCACSWGTSDTDTQYFGPGTRLTVL.

The rearrangement uses TRBV3-1 (or the pseudogene TRBV3-2) and TRBJ2-7, with 10 bases aligning to TRBD2. J gave up 2 bases and V 1 base, and 2 bases lay outside the gene matches. Germline V gene sequence: CDR1 LGHDT, CDR2 YNNKEL (reference sequence). CDR3 size: 15 residues. This CDR3 reads CASSQASGSPYEQYF. The CDR3 bases are TGTGCCAGCAGCCAAGCTAGCGGGAGTCCCTACGAGCAGTACTTC.

The J gene is TRBJ1-1, the V gene TRBV3-1 (or the pseudogene TRBV3-2), with 10 bases matching TRBD1. This CDR3 has 16 residues. J lost 5 bases, V lost 4 bases, and 10 bases had no gene match. Per the germline V gene, CDR1 is LGHDT and CDR2 is YNNKEL (reference sequence). CDR3 sequence reads: CASSLRTGGYRTEAFF. DNA of the CDR3: TGTGCCAGCAGCCTCCGGACAGGGGGATATAGGACTGAAGCTTTCTTT.

The genes are TRBV4-1 and TRBJ1-2, with 9 bases matching TRBD1. Trimming cost V 6 bases and J 8 bases; bases outside gene matches: 7. The CDR3 extends over 13 amino acids. Germline assignment: CDR1 MGHRA and CDR2 YSYEKL. The CDR3 nucleotides read TGCGCCAGCAGTCGGACAGGGGTCGGCGGCTACACCTTC. The encoded protein is CASSRTGVGGYTF.

The chain uses TRBV15 and TRBJ1-1; D is uncertain. V gave up 3 bases and J gave up 5 bases, with 10 bases separating them. Germline values: CDR1 LNHNV, CDR2 YYDKDF (reference sequence). This CDR3 has 13 amino acids. Written as DNA, the CDR3 is TGTGCCACCAGCAGGGATGGGAGGACTGAAGCTTTCTTT. Protein product: CATSRDGRTEAFF.

The genes are TRBV3-1 (or the pseudogene TRBV3-2) and TRBJ2-3, with a possible D match to TRBD2 (5 bases). Trimming removed 4 bases at V and 5 bases at J, with 7 bases between. This CDR3 spans 12 amino acids. Germline-derived CDR1 and CDR2 are LGHDT and YNNKEL (reference sequence). For the CDR3, the DNA is TGTGCCAGCAGCCTTAGCGAAGATACGCAGTATTTT. The encoded protein is CASSLSEDTQYF.

As for this clone: At one end, the junction sequence differs from germline, possibly due to a read error. The rearrangement uses TRBV5-1 and TRBJ2-7; unclear D gene. The CDR3 extends over 15 amino acids. Germline-derived CDR1 and CDR2 are SGHRS and YFSETQ. The DNA for the CDR3 is TGCGCCAGCAGGCAAATCGGTACATCCTCCCACGAGCAGTACTTC. As protein: CASRQIGTSSHEQYF.